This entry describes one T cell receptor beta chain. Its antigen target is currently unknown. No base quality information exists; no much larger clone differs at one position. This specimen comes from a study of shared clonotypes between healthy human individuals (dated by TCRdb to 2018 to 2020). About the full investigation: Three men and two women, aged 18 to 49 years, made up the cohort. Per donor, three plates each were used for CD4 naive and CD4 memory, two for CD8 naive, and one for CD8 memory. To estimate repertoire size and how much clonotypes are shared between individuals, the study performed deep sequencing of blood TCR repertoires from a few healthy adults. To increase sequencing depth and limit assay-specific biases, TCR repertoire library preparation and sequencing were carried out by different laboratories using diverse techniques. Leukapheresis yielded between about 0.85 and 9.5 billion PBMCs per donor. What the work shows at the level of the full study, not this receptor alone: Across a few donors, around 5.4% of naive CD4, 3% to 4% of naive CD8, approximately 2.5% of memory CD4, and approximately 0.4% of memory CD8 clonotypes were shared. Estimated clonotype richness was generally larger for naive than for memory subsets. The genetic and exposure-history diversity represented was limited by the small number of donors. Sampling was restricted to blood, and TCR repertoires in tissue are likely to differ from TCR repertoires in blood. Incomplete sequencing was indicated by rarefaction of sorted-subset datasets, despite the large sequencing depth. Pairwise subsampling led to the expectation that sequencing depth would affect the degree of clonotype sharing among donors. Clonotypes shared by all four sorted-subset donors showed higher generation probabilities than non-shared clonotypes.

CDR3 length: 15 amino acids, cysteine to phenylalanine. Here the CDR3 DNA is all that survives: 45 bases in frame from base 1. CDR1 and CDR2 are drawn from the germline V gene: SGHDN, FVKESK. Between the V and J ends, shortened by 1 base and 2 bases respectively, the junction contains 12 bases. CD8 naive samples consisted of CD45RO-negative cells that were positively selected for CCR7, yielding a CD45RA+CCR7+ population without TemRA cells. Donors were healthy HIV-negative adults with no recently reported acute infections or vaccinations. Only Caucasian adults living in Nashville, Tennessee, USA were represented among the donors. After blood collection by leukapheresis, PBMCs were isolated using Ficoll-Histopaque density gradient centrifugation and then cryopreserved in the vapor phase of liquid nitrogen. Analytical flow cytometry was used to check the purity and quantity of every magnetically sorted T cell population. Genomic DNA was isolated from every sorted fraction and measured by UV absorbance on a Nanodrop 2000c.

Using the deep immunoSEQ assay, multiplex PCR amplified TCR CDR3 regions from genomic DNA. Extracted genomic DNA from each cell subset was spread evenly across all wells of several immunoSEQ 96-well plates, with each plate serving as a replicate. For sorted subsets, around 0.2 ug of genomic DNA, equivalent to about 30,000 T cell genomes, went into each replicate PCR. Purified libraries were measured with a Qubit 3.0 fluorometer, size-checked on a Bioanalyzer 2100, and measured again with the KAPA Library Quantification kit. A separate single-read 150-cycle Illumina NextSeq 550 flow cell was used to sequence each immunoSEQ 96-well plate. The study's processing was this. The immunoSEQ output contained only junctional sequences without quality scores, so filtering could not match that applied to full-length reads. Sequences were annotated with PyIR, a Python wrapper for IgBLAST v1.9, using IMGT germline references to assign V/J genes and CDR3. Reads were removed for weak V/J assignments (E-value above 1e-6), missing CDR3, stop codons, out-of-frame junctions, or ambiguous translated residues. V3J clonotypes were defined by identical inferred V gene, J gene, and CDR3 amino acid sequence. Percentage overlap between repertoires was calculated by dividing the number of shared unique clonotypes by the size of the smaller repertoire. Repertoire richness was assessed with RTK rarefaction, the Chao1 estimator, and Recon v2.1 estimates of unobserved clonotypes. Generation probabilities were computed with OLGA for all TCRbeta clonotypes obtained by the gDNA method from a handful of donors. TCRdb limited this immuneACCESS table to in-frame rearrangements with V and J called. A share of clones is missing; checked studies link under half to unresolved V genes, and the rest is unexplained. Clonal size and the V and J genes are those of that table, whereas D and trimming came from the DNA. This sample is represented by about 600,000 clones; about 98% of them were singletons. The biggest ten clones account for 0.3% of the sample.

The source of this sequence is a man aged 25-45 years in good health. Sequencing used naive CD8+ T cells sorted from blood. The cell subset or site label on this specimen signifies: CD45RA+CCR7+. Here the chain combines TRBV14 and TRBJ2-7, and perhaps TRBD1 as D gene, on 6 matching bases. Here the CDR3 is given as CASSQVGQKPYEQYF. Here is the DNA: TGTGCCAGCAGCCAAGTCGGACAGAAGCCCTACGAGCAGTACTTC.